The 24 T cell receptor beta chains given below trace back to one sample, sequenced in a study of blood T cell repertoires in COVID-19. Here immunoSEQ multiplex PCR was the method, and the copy in TCRdb shows in-frame clones only, minus some. Of fewer than 200,000 clones detected, about four fifths appear once; the ten largest clones hold around 10%. Material: peripheral blood. The receptors come from a woman older than 75 with COVID-19, enrolled during active disease.

The V gene is TRBV11-3, the J gene TRBJ1-6; 7 bases fit TRBD1. CDR3 size: 16 residues. The V gene end was trimmed by 7 bases and the J gene end by 10 bases; junction bases not matched to a gene: 16. Germline CDR1 reads SGHNT; CDR2 reads YENEEA. The CDR3 reads CASNADRQECGSPLHF. The DNA for the CDR3 is TGTGCCAGCAATGCGGACAGGCAAGAGTGTGGATCACCCCTCCACTTT. The full variable domain, completed using reference TRBV11-3 and TRBJ1-6, is EAGVVQSPRYKIIEKKQPVAFWCNPISGHNTLYWYLQNLGQGPELLIRYENEEAVDDSQLPKDRFSAERLKGVDSTLKIQPAELGDSAVYLCASNADRQECGSPLHFGNGTRLTVT.

This chain joins TRBV19 and TRBJ2-5; TRBD1 agrees at 7 bases. The CDR3 consists of 13 residues. Per germline, CDR1 LNHDA and CDR2 SQIVND (reference sequence). V gave up 4 bases and J gave up 3 bases; unmatched junction bases: 2. The CDR3 nucleotides are TGTGCCAGTAGTAAAGACAGGGAAGAGACCCAGTACTTC. As protein: CASSKDREETQYF.

The chain combines TRBV10-3 with TRBJ1-1; D not certain. The CDR3 spans 14 residues. In germline, CDR1 is ENHRY, CDR2 SYGVKD. V lost 1 base to trimming and J lost 1 base, with 7 bases between them. The CDR3 spells CAISEFYGNTEAFF. The CDR3 DNA is TGTGCCATCAGTGAGTTTTACGGGAACACTGAAGCTTTCTTT.

The chain links TRBV24-1 to TRBJ2-3; the match to TRBD2 covers 7 bases. CDR3 size: 17 residues. Germline V gene lookup returns CDR1 KGHDR and CDR2 SFDVKD. The J segment lost 1 base and the V segment lost 5 bases, leaving 11 bases of the junction unmatched. The chain's CDR3 is CATSAFGAGRGTDTQYF. DNA for the CDR3: TGTGCCACCAGTGCCTTTGGAGCGGGAAGGGGCACAGATACGCAGTATTTT.

This chain connects TRBV2 to TRBJ1-4; a possible D gene is TRBD1 (5 bases). The ends were cut back, 7 bases at V and 2 bases at J, with 11 bases in the middle. The CDR3 has 14 residues. Germline V gives CDR1 SNHLY, CDR2 FYNNEI. The CDR3 region has the DNA TGTGCCAGCAACAGGTTGGACACTAATGAAAAACTGTTTTTT. This translates into CASNRLDTNEKLFF.

The CDR3 sequence is CASSPGTGTNTGELFF. In DNA, the CDR3 is TGTGCCAGCTCACCAGGGACAGGGACGAACACCGGGGAGCTGTTTTTT. The chain has TRBV18 and TRBJ2-2, with 9 bases aligning to TRBD1. The CDR3 runs to 16 residues. With 2 bases clipped from V and 0 bases from J, the junction kept 1 base outside the gene matches. Looked up from germline, CDR1 is KGHSH and CDR2 is LQKENI.

In this sample, this clone turned up once. The chain uses TRBV5-1 and TRBJ2-3; 7 nucleotides agree with TRBD2. CDR1 is SGHRS, CDR2 YFSETQ, per germline. V lost 3 bases to trimming and J lost 0 bases; unmatched junction nucleotides: 7. The CDR3 loop spans 16 amino acids. This CDR3 reads CASSWASGASTDTQYF. Here the CDR3 DNA reads TGCGCCAGCAGCTGGGCTAGCGGTGCTAGCACAGATACGCAGTATTTT.

This clone was recorded once. The J gene is TRBJ1-2, the V gene TRBV7-2; no clear D. Germline CDR1 SGHTA, CDR2 FQGNSA. This CDR3 spans 13 amino acids. V shed 5 bases and J shed 2 bases, with 9 bases lying between them. CDR3 bases: TGTGCCAGCAGCCCGGGAGCCAACTATGGCTACACCTTC. It codes for CASSPGANYGYTF.

This chain joins TRBV28 and TRBJ2-7; D ambiguous. This CDR3 has 14 amino acids. V was cut by 6 bases and J by 4 bases, with 16 bases left in between. Looked up from germline, CDR1 is MDHEN and CDR2 is SYDVKM. CDR3 nucleotides: TGTGCCAGCAGCCCGATCTTTTCTAGGTACGAGCAGTACTTC. Protein sequence: CASSPIFSRYEQYF.

This clone was counted once. The chain uses TRBV7-8 and TRBJ1-3; D unclear. The germline V gene encodes CDR1 SGHVS and CDR2 FQNEAQ. The CDR3 spans 14 residues. V gave up 8 bases and J gave up 0 bases, with 11 bases separating them. In nucleotides, the CDR3 is TGTGCCAGCTCCCGACAACCCTCTGGAAACACCATATATTTT. Protein sequence: CASSRQPSGNTIYF. Using reference TRBV7-8 and TRBJ1-3 for the parts outside the CDR3, the full variable domain is GAGVSQSPRYKVAKRGQDVALRCDPISGHVSLFWYQQALGQGPEFLTYFQNEAQLDKSGLPSDRFFAERPEGSVSTLKIQRTQQEDSAVYLCASSRQPSGNTIYFGEGSWLTVV.

V usage is TRBV7-2 and J usage is TRBJ1-1, with 7 bases matching TRBD1. Germline CDR1 and CDR2: SGHTA and FQGNSA. CDR3 length: 14 amino acids. V dropped 5 bases and J dropped 1; count of bases not matched to a gene: 4. The CDR3 is CASSKNRGNTEAFF. The CDR3 DNA reads TGTGCCAGCAGCAAGAACAGGGGGAACACTGAAGCTTTCTTT.

The chain recombines TRBV16 with TRBJ2-7, with 7 bases aligning to TRBD1. The CDR3 has 13 amino acids. V was clipped by 3 bases and J by 3 bases; unmatched bases: 2. Germline V gene sequence: CDR1 KGHSY, CDR2 FQNENV. The CDR3 here is CASSQTGNYEQYF. The CDR3 bases are TGTGCCAGCAGCCAGACAGGGAACTACGAGCAGTACTTC.

The count of this clone is one. This chain links TRBV5-5 with TRBJ2-7; D perhaps matches TRBD2 (5 bases). The V and J ends lost 1 base and 5 bases respectively, with 19 bases between them. There are 16 residues in the CDR3. Germline V gene lookup returns CDR1 SGHKS and CDR2 YYEKEE (reference sequence). For the CDR3, the DNA is TGTGCCAGCAGCTTGACATCCCAAAGCGGTCCGAACGAGCAGTACTTC. It yields the protein CASSLTSQSGPNEQYF.

V gene TRBV18 combines with J gene TRBJ1-3, with 10 bases that match TRBD1. Losses at the gene ends were 2 bases for V and 3 bases for J; bases not matched to a gene: 13. The CDR3 spans 19 residues. CDR1 is KGHSH, CDR2 LQKENI, per germline. The CDR3 loop reads CASSPDRDRGAISGNTIYF. In DNA, the CDR3 is TGTGCCAGCTCACCAGACCGGGACAGGGGCGCAATCAGTGGAAACACCATATATTTT.

This clone was detected a few times. This chain uses TRBV7-9 with TRBJ1-2; TRBD1 aligns across 7 bases. Germline CDR1 is SEHNR and CDR2 is FQNEAQ (reference sequence). The CDR3 is made up of 14 amino acids. The V gene end was trimmed by 5 bases and the J gene end by 4 bases; junction bases not matched to a gene: 7. The CDR3 DNA reads TGTGCCAGCAGCCCAGGGGACAGCCCCTATGGCTACACCTTC. This sequence encodes CASSPGDSPYGYTF.

The chain carries TRBV9 and TRBJ1-2, with D perhaps matching TRBD1 (5 bases). The CDR3 extends over 13 amino acids. Germline V gene lookup returns CDR1 SGDLS and CDR2 YYNGEE. Trimming left V 4 bases short and J 4 bases short, with 11 bases between. CDR3 sequence: CASSPRTSYGYTF. CDR3 coding DNA: TGTGCCAGCAGCCCTCGGACAAGCTATGGCTACACCTTC.

V is TRBV18 and J is TRBJ1-1; 8 bases are shared with TRBD1. The V gene end was trimmed by 4 bases and the J gene end by 7 bases; junction bases not matched to a gene: 8. The germline V gene has CDR1 KGHSH and CDR2 LQKENI. This CDR3 is 14 amino acids long. CDR3 region: CASSQLRDRIEAFF. DNA for the CDR3: TGTGCCAGCTCACAACTCCGGGACAGGATTGAAGCTTTCTTT.

The V and J genes are TRBV19 and TRBJ1-3, with D tentatively TRBD1 (6 bases). Trimming removed 5 bases from V and 0 bases from J, with 17 bases in between. The CDR3 has 17 amino acids. CDR1 and CDR2 (germline): LNHDA, SQIVND (reference sequence). The CDR3 reads CASSWGGPVDSGNTIYF. The DNA of the CDR3 is TGTGCCAGTAGTTGGGGGGGCCCAGTCGACTCTGGAAACACCATATATTTT.

The genes are TRBV10-3 and TRBJ2-5; the match to TRBD1 covers 7 bases. There are 13 residues in the CDR3. The V gene's germline CDR1 is ENHRY and CDR2 SYGVKD. After removal of 6 bases from V and 4 bases from J, the junction contained 5 bases not matched to a gene. The CDR3 region is CAISSTGLETQYF. The CDR3 nucleotides read TGTGCCATCAGCTCGACAGGGCTAGAGACCCAGTACTTC.

This clone was detected a few times. The chain is built from TRBV4-2 and TRBJ2-7, with D uncertain. Looked up from germline, CDR1 is LGHNA and CDR2 is YNFKEQ. CDR3 length: 14 amino acids. V lost 0 bases and J lost 4, with 10 bases in between. The CDR3 bases are TGTGCCAGCAGCCAAGATCTGTATAGTTACGAGCAGTACTTC. This gives the protein CASSQDLYSYEQYF.

The chain is built from TRBV2 and TRBJ1-2, with D hard to call. The CDR3 loop spans 13 amino acids. Germline V gives CDR1 SNHLY, CDR2 FYNNEI. The ends were cut back, 6 bases at V and 4 bases at J, with 12 bases in the middle. The CDR3 loop reads CASRETASYGYTF. DNA for the CDR3: TGTGCCAGCAGGGAGACGGCGTCCTATGGCTACACCTTC.

The genes are TRBV13 and TRBJ1-2, with 12 bases aligning to TRBD1. The CDR3 totals 15 residues. Germline values: CDR1 PRHDT, CDR2 FYEKMQ (reference sequence). Germline trimming cut 2 bases from V and 7 bases from J; bases unmatched to any gene: 5. The CDR3 DNA is TGTGCCAGCAGCTTACCGGGACAGGGGGCGAGTGGCTACACCTTC. Its protein product is CASSLPGQGASGYTF.

The rearrangement joins TRBV30 to TRBJ2-6; 10 bases agree with TRBD1. Germline V gene data show CDR1 as GTSNPN and CDR2 as SVGIG (reference sequence). CDR3 length: 17 residues. V was pared by 0 bases and J by 4 bases, with 6 bases of the junction left unmatched. The CDR3 here is CAWSVRQGAAGANVLTF. CDR3 DNA sequence: TGTGCCTGGAGTGTACGACAGGGGGCGGCGGGGGCCAACGTCCTGACTTTC.

The count of this clone is one. The rearrangement links TRBV3-1 (or the pseudogene TRBV3-2) to TRBJ2-7; 7 positions agree with TRBD1. Trimming took 1 base from V and 1 from J; bases not matched to a gene: 4. There are 15 residues in the CDR3. Germline CDR1 LGHDT, CDR2 YNNKEL (reference sequence). The chain's CDR3 is CASSQAQGLSYEQYF. In DNA form, the CDR3 reads TGTGCCAGCAGCCAAGCACAGGGGTTATCCTACGAGCAGTACTTC.